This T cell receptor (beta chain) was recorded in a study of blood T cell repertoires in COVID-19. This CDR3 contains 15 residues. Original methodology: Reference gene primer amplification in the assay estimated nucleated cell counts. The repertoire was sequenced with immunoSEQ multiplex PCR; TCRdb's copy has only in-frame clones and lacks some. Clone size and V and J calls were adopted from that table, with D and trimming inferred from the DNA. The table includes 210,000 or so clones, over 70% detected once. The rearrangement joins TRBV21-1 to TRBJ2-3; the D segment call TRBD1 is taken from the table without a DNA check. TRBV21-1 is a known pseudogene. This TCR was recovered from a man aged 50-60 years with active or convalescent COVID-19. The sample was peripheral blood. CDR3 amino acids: CASSRRDRGTDTQYF. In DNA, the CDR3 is TGTGCCAGCAGCAGGAGGGACAGGGGCACAGATACGCAGTATTTT.